This T cell receptor beta chain is from a study of T cells in Graves' hyperthyroidism and ophthalmopathy. TCR beta CDR3 region amplification was performed from RNA transcripts. An initial round of RT-PCR targeting the TCR CDR3 relied on the HTBI primer set. One entry per CDR3 protein results from TCRdb running MiXCR on the multiplex PCR reads. The table includes 350,000 or so distinct CDR3 sequences, around 20% detected once. Newly diagnosed hyperthyroidism, duration under 2 months, in patients aged 18 to 65. J lost 10 bases, V lost 11 bases, and 10 bases had no gene match. This CDR3 has 13 amino acids. The germline V gene has CDR1 KGHSH and CDR2 LQKENI. The table lists this clonotype with many counts.

This chain uses TRBV18 with TRBJ1-6, with 8 bases identical to TRBD1. Sequencing used blood. The clonotype originates from a woman aged 45-59 years with Graves' hyperthyroidism. The CDR3 spells CAGRQGAESPLHF. DNA for the CDR3: TGTGCCGGACGCCAGGGGGCTGAGTCACCCCTCCACTTT.